Each of the 2 T cell receptor beta chains below was sequenced from the same sample in a study of T cell responses to AZD1222 COVID-19 vaccine. Only in-frame clones appear in the TCRdb table, and some are missing; sequencing was by immunoSEQ multiplex PCR. The repertoire has approximately 120,000 clones, around 89% of them found once; the top ten carry 8.5% to 14%. Sequenced material: peripheral blood, taken on day 0 of MenACWY control vaccination. These receptors were obtained from an adult in good health.

As to this clone: Additional DNA sequences in this sample encode the identical CDR3. This chain links TRBV7-2 with TRBJ2-1; unclear D gene. V lost 1 base to trimming and J lost 2 bases, with 9 bases between them. The CDR3 contains 15 residues. Germline V gene sequence: CDR1 SGHTA, CDR2 FQGNSA. CDR3 protein: CASSLVSGTYNEQFF. Written as DNA, the CDR3 is TGTGCCAGCAGCTTAGTGAGTGGAACCTACAATGAGCAGTTCTTC.

The chain employs TRBV7-5 and TRBJ2-7. TRBV7-5 is assigned pseudogene status. The CDR3 spans 11 residues. CDR3 sequence: CARSSAYEQYF. The CDR3 DNA reads TGTGCCAGAAGCTCCGCATACGAGCAGTACTTC.